Below, 8 T cell receptor beta chains from the same sample are listed, as sequenced in a study of beta chain features in type 1 diabetes. All of the isolated RNA was reverse transcribed, so expressed TCRB transcripts were sequenced. The method was immunoSEQ multiplex PCR; TCRdb's version includes in-frame clones alone and lacks a portion of them. The profile covers 850,000 to 900,000 clones, with 15% to 20% appearing a single time and 0.02% to 0.03% taken by the ten largest. Sequencing was carried out using naive CD4+ T cells from blood. The receptors were sampled from a young woman in good health.

V is TRBV18 and J is TRBJ2-7; perhaps TRBD1 as D (6 bases). The CDR3 runs 15 residues. V lost 0 bases, J lost 0 bases, and 9 bases lay in between. CDR1 is KGHSH and CDR2 is LQKENI in the germline V gene. CDR3 DNA: TGTGCCAGCTCACCACCTGCGGACAGCTCCTACGAGCAGTACTTC. It translates to CASSPPADSSYEQYF. Combining the CDR3 with reference TRBV18 and TRBJ2-7 gives the whole variable domain NAGVMQNPRHLVRRRGQEARLRCSPMKGHSHVYWYRQLPEEGLKFMVYLQKENIIDESGMPKERFSAEFPKEGPSILRIQQVVRGDSAAYFCASSPPADSSYEQYFGPGTRLTVT.

The V and J genes are TRBV5-6 and TRBJ2-1, with D unresolved. The V end lost 4 bases, the J end lost 6 bases, and 8 bases lay between the germline ends. CDR1 is SGHDT, CDR2 YYEEEE, per germline. The CDR3 runs 12 residues. The CDR3 sequence is CASSQYFNEQFF. CDR3 nucleotide sequence: TGTGCCAGCAGCCAGTATTTCAATGAGCAGTTCTTC. Based on the CDR3 plus reference TRBV5-6 and TRBJ2-1, the full variable domain is DAGVTQSPTHLIKTRGQQVTLRCSPKSGHDTVSWYQQALGQGPQFIFQYYEEEERQRGNFPDRFSGHQFPNYSSELNVNALLLGDSALYLCASSQYFNEQFFGPGTRLTVL.

The CDR3 DNA reads TGTGCCAGCTCACCGCTAGCTACCCCACATAGGAATGAGCAGTTCTTC. Encoded protein: CASSPLATPHRNEQFF. This chain joins TRBV18 and TRBJ2-1, with a tentative D call TRBD2 (5 bases). V was shortened by 3 bases and J by 7 bases, with 19 bases between the two germline ends. The CDR3 contains 16 residues. CDR1 KGHSH and CDR2 LQKENI come from the germline V gene.

This clone was detected a few times. This rearrangement joins TRBV19 to TRBJ1-5; possible D gene TRBD1, 6 bases. Germline CDR1 is LNHDA and CDR2 is SQIVND (reference sequence). CDR3 length: 14 amino acids. The V end was cut by 7 bases, the J end by 5 bases, with 15 bases between. The CDR3 DNA reads as TGTGCCAGTATCTCCAGGGGAGGCGATCAGCCCCAGCATTTT. Translated: CASISRGGDQPQHF.

This clone has a handful of counts. The chain employs TRBV6-6 and TRBJ2-1; D is perhaps TRBD2 (5 bases). V lost 6 bases and J lost 7, with 13 bases in between. The CDR3 is 13 residues long. Germline V lookup: CDR1 MNHNY, CDR2 SVGAGI (reference sequence). CDR3: CASSNPSGNEQFF. The CDR3 DNA reads TGTGCCAGCAGCAATCCTTCGGGAAATGAGCAGTTCTTC.

This clone has only a few counts. The chain carries TRBV4-2 and TRBJ2-5; 7 bases are shared with TRBD1. With V trimmed by 4 bases and J by 4 bases, 12 bases remained unmatched. The CDR3 length is 16 residues. Per germline, CDR1 LGHNA and CDR2 YNFKEQ. Here the CDR3 reads CASSPEEGGWGETQYF. CDR3 sequence (DNA): TGTGCCAGCAGCCCTGAGGAAGGGGGCTGGGGAGAGACCCAGTACTTC.

There are a few counts of this clone. V is TRBV29-1 and J is TRBJ2-5; TRBD2 is a possible D gene (5 bases). The CDR3 is made up of 13 amino acids. Germline values: CDR1 SQVTM, CDR2 ANQGSEA. Trimming removed 4 bases from V and 1 base from J, with 10 bases in between. The CDR3 region is CSVAGSAQETQYF. CDR3 sequence (DNA): TGCAGCGTTGCGGGTAGCGCCCAAGAGACCCAGTACTTC.

This clone was found a few times. V and J are TRBV19 and TRBJ1-5; TRBD1 is a possible D gene (5 bases). Germline lookup yields CDR1 LNHDA and CDR2 SQIVND (reference sequence). The CDR3 has 14 residues. Trimming removed 8 bases from V and 6 bases from J, with 17 bases in between. CDR3 nucleotides: TGTGCCAGTGTTGGTTCCATGGGGGTTCAGCCCCAGCATTTT. This encodes CASVGSMGVQPQHF.